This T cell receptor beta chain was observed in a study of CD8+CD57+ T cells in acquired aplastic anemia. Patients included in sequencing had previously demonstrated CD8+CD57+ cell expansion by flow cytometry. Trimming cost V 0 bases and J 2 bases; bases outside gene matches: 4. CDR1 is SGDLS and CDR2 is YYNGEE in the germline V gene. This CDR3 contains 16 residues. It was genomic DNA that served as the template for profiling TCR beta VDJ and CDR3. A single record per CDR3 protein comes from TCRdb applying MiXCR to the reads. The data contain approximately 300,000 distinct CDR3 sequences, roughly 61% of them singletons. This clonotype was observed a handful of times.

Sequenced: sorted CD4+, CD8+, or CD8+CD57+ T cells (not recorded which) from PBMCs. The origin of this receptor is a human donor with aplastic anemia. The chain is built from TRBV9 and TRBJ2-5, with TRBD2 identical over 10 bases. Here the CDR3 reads CASSVGLAGVQETQYF. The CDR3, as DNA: TGTGCCAGCAGCGTAGGGCTAGCGGGGGTACAAGAGACCCAGTACTTC.